This T cell receptor (beta chain) was sequenced for a study of STAT5B mutations in CD4+ large granular lymphocyte leukemia. This clone was seen a few times. The survey-level immunoSEQ assay was used. Per the study methods: Productive clonotypes were detectable down to 2.59 x 10-5 frequency. This table comes from immunoSEQ multiplex PCR, and its TCRdb copy is limited to in-frame clones, with some not included. V and J calls and clone size follow that table, whereas D and trimming were derived from the DNA. This sample has 1,100 or so clones, with 60% to 80% found just once. The specimen sequenced was PBMCs. The TCR was taken from a man between 65 and 85 years old with CD4+ T-cell large granular lymphocyte leukemia.

The CDR3 protein is CASSFGRQETQYF. The CDR3 nucleotides are TGTGCCAGCAGCTTCGGCAGACAAGAGACCCAGTACTTC. The chain joins TRBV7-6 to TRBJ2-5; D call uncertain. The CDR3 sequence is 13 residues long. V lost 3 bases to trimming and J lost 2 bases, with 7 bases between them. The V gene's germline CDR1 is SGHVS and CDR2 FNYEAQ.